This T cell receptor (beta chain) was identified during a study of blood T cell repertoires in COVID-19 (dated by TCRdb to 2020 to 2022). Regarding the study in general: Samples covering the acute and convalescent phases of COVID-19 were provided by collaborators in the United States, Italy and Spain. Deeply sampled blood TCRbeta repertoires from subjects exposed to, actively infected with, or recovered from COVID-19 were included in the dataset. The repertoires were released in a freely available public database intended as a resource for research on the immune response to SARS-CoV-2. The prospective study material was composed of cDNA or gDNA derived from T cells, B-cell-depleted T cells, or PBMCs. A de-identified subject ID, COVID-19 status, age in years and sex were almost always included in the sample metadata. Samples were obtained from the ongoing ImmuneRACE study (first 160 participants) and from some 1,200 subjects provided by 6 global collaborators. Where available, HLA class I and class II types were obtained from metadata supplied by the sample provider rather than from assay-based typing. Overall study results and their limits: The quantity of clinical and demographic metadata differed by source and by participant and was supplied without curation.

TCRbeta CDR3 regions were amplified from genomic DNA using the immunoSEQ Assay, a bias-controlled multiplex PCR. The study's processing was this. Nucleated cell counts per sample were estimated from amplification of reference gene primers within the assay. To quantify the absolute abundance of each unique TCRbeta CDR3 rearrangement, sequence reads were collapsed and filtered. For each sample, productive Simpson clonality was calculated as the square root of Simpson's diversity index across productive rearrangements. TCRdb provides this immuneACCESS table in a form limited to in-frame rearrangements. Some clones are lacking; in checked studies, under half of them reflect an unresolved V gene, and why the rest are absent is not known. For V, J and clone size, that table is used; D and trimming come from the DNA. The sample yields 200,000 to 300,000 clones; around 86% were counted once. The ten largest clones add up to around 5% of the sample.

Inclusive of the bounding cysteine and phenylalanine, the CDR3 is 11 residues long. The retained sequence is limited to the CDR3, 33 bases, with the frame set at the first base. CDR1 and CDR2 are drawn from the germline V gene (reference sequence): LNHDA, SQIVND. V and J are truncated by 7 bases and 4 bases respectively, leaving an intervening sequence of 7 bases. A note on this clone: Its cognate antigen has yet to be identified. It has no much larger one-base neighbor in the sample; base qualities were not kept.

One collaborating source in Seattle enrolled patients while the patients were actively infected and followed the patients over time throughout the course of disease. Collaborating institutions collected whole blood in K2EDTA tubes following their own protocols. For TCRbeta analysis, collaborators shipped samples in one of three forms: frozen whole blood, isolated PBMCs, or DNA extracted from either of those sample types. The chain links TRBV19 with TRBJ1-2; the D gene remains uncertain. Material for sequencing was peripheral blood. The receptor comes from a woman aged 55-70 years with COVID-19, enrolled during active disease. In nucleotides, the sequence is TGTGCCAGTAAAGCAGGCTATGGCTACACCTTC. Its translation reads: CASKAGYGYTF.